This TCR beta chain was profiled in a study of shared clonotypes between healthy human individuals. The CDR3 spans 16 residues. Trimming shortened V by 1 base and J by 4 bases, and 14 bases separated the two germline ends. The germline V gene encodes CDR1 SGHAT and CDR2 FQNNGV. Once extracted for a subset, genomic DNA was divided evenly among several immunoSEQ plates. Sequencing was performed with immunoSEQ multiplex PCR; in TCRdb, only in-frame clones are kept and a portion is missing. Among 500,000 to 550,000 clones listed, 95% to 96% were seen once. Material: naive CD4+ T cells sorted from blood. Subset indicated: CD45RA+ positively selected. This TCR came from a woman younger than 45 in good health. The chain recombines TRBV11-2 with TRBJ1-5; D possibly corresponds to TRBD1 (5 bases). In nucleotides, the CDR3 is TGTGCCAGCAGCTTAGGAGGGACCCTGGGAAATCAGCCCCAGCATTTT. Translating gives CASSLGGTLGNQPQHF.